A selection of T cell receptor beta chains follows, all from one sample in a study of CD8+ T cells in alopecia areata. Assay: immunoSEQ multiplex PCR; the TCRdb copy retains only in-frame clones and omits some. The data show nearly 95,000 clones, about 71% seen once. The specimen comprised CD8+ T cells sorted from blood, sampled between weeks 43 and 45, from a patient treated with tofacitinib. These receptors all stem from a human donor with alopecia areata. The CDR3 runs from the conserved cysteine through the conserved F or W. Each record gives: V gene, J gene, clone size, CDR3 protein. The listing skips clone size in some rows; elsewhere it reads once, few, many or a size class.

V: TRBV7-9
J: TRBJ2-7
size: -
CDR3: CASSLGQFYEQYF

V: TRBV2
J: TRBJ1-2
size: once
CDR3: CALKTGEDYGYTF

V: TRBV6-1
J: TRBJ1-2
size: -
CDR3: CASSEVLGFAQGYTF

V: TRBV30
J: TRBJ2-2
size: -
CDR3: CACRDRVTGELFF

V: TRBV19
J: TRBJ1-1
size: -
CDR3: CASSTRENTEAFF

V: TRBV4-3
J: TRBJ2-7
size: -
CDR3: CASSPTMTGEAEQYF

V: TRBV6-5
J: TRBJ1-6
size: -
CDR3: CASSLYNSPLHF

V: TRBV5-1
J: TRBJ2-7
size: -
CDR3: CASSPNRGWDSTYEQYF

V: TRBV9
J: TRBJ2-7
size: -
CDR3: CASSHGQGEGYEQYF

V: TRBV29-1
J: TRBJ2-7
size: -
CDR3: CSVRQGRPEQYF

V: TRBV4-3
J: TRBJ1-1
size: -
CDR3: CASSQDRGDTEAFF

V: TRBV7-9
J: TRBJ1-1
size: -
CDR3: CASSQQGNTEAFF

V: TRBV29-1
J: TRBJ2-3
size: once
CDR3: CSVALRDRGTDTQYF

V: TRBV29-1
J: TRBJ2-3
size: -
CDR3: CSVWTGGETDTQYF